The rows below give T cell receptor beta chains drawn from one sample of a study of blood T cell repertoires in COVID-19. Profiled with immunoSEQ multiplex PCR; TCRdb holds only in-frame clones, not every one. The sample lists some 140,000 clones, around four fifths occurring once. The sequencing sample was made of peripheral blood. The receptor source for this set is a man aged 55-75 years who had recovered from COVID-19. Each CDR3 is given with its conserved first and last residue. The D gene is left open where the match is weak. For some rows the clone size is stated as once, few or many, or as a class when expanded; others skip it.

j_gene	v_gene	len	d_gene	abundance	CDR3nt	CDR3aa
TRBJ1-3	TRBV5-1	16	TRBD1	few	TGCGCCAGCAGCTTGGGACAGGGAAGCTCTGGAAACACCATATATTTT	CASSLGQGSSGNTIYF
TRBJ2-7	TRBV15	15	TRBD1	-	TGTGCCACCAGCCGGAGACAGGGTTCCTACTACGAGCAGTACTTC	CATSRRQGSYYEQYF
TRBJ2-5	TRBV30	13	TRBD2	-	TGTGCCTCCCTTAGCGGGGGCGGAGAGACCCAGTACTTC	CASLSGGGETQYF
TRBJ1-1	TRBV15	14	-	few	TGTGCCACCAGCAGGAACAGGGTTCAGACTGAAGCTTTCTTT	CATSRNRVQTEAFF
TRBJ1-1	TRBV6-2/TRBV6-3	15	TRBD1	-	TGTGCCAGCAGCGCACAGGGGTATATGAACACTGAAGCTTTCTTT	CASSAQGYMNTEAFF
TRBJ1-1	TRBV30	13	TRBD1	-	TGTGCCTGGAGTTTCGACAGGGCGACTGAAGCTTTCTTT	CAWSFDRATEAFF
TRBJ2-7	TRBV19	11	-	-	TGTGCCAGTAGTACTCCCTACGAGCAGTACTTC	CASSTPYEQYF
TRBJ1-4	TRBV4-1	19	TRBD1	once	TGCGCCAGCAGCCAAAAACCCCGACAGGGATGGAGTCGGGATGAAAAACTGTTTTTT	CASSQKPRQGWSRDEKLFF
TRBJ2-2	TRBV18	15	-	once	TGTGCCAGCTCCCCCCGGGCCGGGGACACCGGGGAGCTGTTTTTT	CASSPRAGDTGELFF
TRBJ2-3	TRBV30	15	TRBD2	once	TGTGCCTGGAGTCGGACTAGCGGGTTCACAGATACACAGTATTTT	CAWSRTSGFTDTQYF
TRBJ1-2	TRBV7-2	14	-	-	TGTGCCAGCAGCCGCGAGGGGGTTAACTATGGCTACACCTTC	CASSREGVNYGYTF
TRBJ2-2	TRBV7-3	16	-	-	TGTGCCAGCAGCCCCGGACTTCCATGGAACACCGGGGAGCTGTTTTTT	CASSPGLPWNTGELFF
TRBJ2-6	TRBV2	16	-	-	TGTGCCAGCAGTGATCGGCGGGTCTCTGGGGCCAACGTCCTGACTTTC	CASSDRRVSGANVLTF
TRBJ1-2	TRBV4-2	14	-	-	TGTGCCAGCAGCCAAGATAGGAGGGAGGCTGGCTACACCTTC	CASSQDRREAGYTF
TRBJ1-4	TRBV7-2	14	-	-	TGTGCCAGCAGCTTAACCCAGGGAAGGGAAAAACTGTTTTTT	CASSLTQGREKLFF
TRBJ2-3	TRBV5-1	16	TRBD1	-	TGCGCCAGCAGCTTGGCGGGGGACAGGGGGACAGATACGCAGTATTTT	CASSLAGDRGTDTQYF
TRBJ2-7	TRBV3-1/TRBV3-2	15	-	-	TGTGCCAGCAGCCAAGGAGTTGTCAGCGCCTACGAGCAGTACTTC	CASSQGVVSAYEQYF
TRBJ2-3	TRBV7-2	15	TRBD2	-	TGTGCCAGCAGCTTAGACGGGGGGATCACAGATACGCAGTATTTT	CASSLDGGITDTQYF
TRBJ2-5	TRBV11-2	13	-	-	TGTGCCAGCAGCGCAAGTAGAGTTGAGACCCAGTACTTC	CASSASRVETQYF
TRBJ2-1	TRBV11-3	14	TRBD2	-	TGTGCCAGCAGCTTAGTAGCGGGAGCCTATGAGCAGTTCTTC	CASSLVAGAYEQFF
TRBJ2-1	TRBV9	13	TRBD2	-	TGTGCCAGCAGCGGACCGACTAGCGGGGAGCAGTTCTTC	CASSGPTSGEQFF
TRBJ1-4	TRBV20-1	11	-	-	TGCAGTGCTAGAGGCGGGGAAAAACTGTTTTTT	CSARGGEKLFF
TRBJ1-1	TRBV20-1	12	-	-	TGCAGTGCTAATGAGTTCTCGGTAGAAGCTTTCTTT	CSANEFSVEAFF
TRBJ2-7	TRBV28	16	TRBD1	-	TGTGCCAGCAGCAGAGACAGGGCTCCCTCCATCTACGAGCAGTACTTC	CASSRDRAPSIYEQYF
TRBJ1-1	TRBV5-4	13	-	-	TGTGCCAGCAGCCCCGGCGGCGGGACTGAAGCTTTCTTT	CASSPGGGTEAFF
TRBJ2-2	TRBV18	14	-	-	TGTGCCAGCTCACCCCCGACAGAGGCCGGGGAGCTGTTTTTT	CASSPPTEAGELFF
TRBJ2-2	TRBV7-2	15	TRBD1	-	TGTGCCAGCAGCTCAAGGACAGGTGCGGGCGGGGAGCTGTTTTTT	CASSSRTGAGGELFF
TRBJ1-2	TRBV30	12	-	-	TGTGCCTGGAGTACGGGGAACTATGGCTACACCTTC	CAWSTGNYGYTF
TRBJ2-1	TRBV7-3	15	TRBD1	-	TGTGCCAGCAGCTTAGGACAGGGTGGGGCCAATGAGCAGTTCTTC	CASSLGQGGANEQFF
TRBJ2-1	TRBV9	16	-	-	TGTGCCAGCTCCTTTCGCCCGGCGGGGACCTACAATGAGCAGTTCTTC	CASSFRPAGTYNEQFF
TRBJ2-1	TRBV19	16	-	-	TGTGCCAGTAGTATTATCAAGGGGCCAGGTCCCAACGAGCAGTTCTTC	CASSIIKGPGPNEQFF
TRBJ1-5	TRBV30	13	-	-	TGTGCCTGGAGTATTCAGGGAAATCAGCCCCAGCATTTT	CAWSIQGNQPQHF
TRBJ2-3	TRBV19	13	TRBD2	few	TGTGCCAGTAAGACTAGCGGGGCAGATACGCAGTATTTT	CASKTSGADTQYF
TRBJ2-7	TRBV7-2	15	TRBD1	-	TGTGCCAGCAGCCTGGACAGGGGGTTTTCCTACGAGCAGTACTTC	CASSLDRGFSYEQYF
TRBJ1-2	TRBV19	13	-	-	TGTGCCAGTAGTCCACAGGGTGCCTATGGCTACACCTTC	CASSPQGAYGYTF
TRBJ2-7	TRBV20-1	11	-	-	TGCAGTGCTGAAAGATCGGGGGAGCAGTACTTC	CSAERSGEQYF
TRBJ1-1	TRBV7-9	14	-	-	TGTGCCAGCAGCCCGGGATTTGCCAACACTGAAGCTTTCTTT	CASSPGFANTEAFF
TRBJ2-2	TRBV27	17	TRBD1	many	TGTGCCAGCAAGCCCCTCAGGGGGCAGGGGAACACCGGGGAGCTGTTTTTT	CASKPLRGQGNTGELFF